A single sample gave rise to the 17 T cell receptor beta chains below, sequenced in a study of blood T cell repertoires in COVID-19. Produced via immunoSEQ multiplex PCR; TCRdb's table is partial and in-frame only. The repertoire holds 65,000 to 95,000 clones, with roughly 88% as singletons. The sequencing sample was made of peripheral blood. These receptors were taken from a man aged 65 to 85 with acute or convalescent COVID-19.

The V and J genes are TRBV4-3 and TRBJ2-1; TRBD2 matches 8 bases. Germline values: CDR1 LGHNA, CDR2 YSLEER. This CDR3 spans 17 amino acids. Germline trimming cut 0 bases from V and 9 bases from J; bases unmatched to any gene: 13. CDR3 region: CASSQERWAGTSLEQFF. In DNA form, the CDR3 reads TGCGCCAGCAGCCAAGAAAGATGGGCCGGGACTAGTCTTGAGCAGTTCTTC.

The V and J genes are TRBV5-4 and TRBJ2-1; 8 nucleotides agree with TRBD2. V lost 3 bases and J lost 6; bases outside the gene matches: 8. Germline V gives CDR1 SGHNT, CDR2 YYREEE (reference sequence). This CDR3 has 15 residues. CDR3 sequence (DNA): TGTGCCAGCAGCTCGACTAGCGTGCAGGCCAATGAGCAGTTCTTC. Its protein is CASSSTSVQANEQFF.

This chain uses TRBV30 with TRBJ2-7; 7 bases fit TRBD1. The CDR3 covers 12 residues. V lost 2 bases and J lost 5; bases outside the gene matches: 3. Germline V gene data show CDR1 as GTSNPN and CDR2 as SVGIG (reference sequence). CDR3 DNA sequence: TGTGCCTGGAGTAACAGGGGCCACGAGCAGTACTTC. Its protein product is CAWSNRGHEQYF.

The J gene is TRBJ1-3, the V gene TRBV7-2, with 9 bases matching TRBD1. This CDR3 comprises 17 residues. The V gene's germline CDR1 is SGHTA and CDR2 FQGNSA. Unmatched junction bases numbered 6, after V lost 0 bases and J lost 3 bases. CDR3 region: CASSLAGQGYFGNTIYF. The CDR3 DNA follows: TGTGCCAGCAGCTTAGCGGGACAGGGCTATTTTGGAAACACCATATATTTT.

The chain recombines TRBV19 with TRBJ1-2, with a possible D match to TRBD1 (6 bases). CDR1 LNHDA and CDR2 SQIVND come from the germline V gene (reference sequence). The CDR3 sequence is 18 residues long. V dropped 5 bases and J dropped 6 bases, with 28 bases sitting between them. For the CDR3, the DNA is TGTGCCAGTAGTCCACTAGGCTCAGGGCAGGGGCGTCGGGATGGCTACACCTTC. This gives the protein CASSPLGSGQGRRDGYTF.

This chain connects TRBV5-6 to TRBJ1-2; no reliable D call. Germline CDR1 is SGHDT and CDR2 is YYEEEE. Between the trimmed V and J ends, which lost 4 bases and 7 bases, there was a span of 17 bases. This CDR3 spans 14 amino acids. The CDR3 DNA is TGTGCCAGCAGCATCGGAGGAGGTTTTGGTGGCTACACCTTC. This sequence encodes CASSIGGGFGGYTF.

Here the CDR3 DNA reads TGTGCCACCCGATGGGGGGGCGTAAACACCGGGGAGCTGTTTTTT. This codes for CATRWGGVNTGELFF. The genes are TRBV19 and TRBJ2-2; TRBD2 might be the D (7 bases). The CDR3 has 15 amino acids. V lost 10 bases and J 2 bases, leaving 17 bases between the germline ends. Germline CDR1 and CDR2: LNHDA and SQIVND (reference sequence).

CDR3 amino acids: CATSPGGSGYEQYF. As DNA, the CDR3 is TGTGCCACCAGCCCAGGGGGGTCAGGTTACGAGCAGTACTTC. This chain links TRBV15 with TRBJ2-7; tentatively, D is TRBD1 (7 bases). Germline assignment: CDR1 LNHNV and CDR2 YYDKDF (reference sequence). V lost 5 bases and J 4 bases, leaving 15 bases between the germline ends. There are 14 residues in the CDR3.

J is TRBJ1-1 and V is TRBV11-1, with D uncertain. CDR3 length: 13 amino acids. The V end lost 2 bases, the J end lost 1 base, and 5 bases lay between the germline ends. Germline CDR1 is SGHAT and CDR2 is FQDESV (reference sequence). The chain's CDR3 is CASSLSGNTEAFF. In DNA form, the CDR3 reads TGTGCCAGCAGCTTATCAGGGAACACTGAAGCTTTCTTT.

The CDR3 region is CASRGLAGGPSTDTQYF. The CDR3 nucleotides are TGTGCCAGCAGGGGCCTAGCGGGGGGGCCGAGCACAGATACGCAGTATTTT. The chain links TRBV7-2 to TRBJ2-3; the match to TRBD2 covers 12 bases. J gave up 0 bases and V 6 bases, and 7 bases lay outside the gene matches. Germline V gives CDR1 SGHTA, CDR2 FQGNSA. CDR3 length equals 17 residues.

The chain uses TRBV7-9 and TRBJ2-6; 8 positions match TRBD1. This CDR3 contains 16 residues. Germline values: CDR1 SEHNR, CDR2 FQNEAQ (reference sequence). With 5 bases clipped from V and 3 bases from J, the junction kept 6 bases outside the gene matches. In DNA form, the CDR3 reads TGTGCCAGCAGCCGCAGGGGGCTCATTGGGGCCAACGTCCTGACTTTC. Protein product: CASSRRGLIGANVLTF. The whole variable domain, filled in from reference TRBV7-9 and TRBJ2-6, reads DTGVSQNPRHKITKRGQNVTFRCDPISEHNRLYWYRQTLGQGPEFLTYFQNEAQLEKSRLLSDRFSAERPKGSFSTLEIQRTEQGDSAMYLCASSRRGLIGANVLTFGAGSRLTVL.

The CDR3 loop reads CASSFRGRGNSPLHF. The CDR3 nucleotides read TGTGCCAGCAGCTTCAGGGGGCGCGGTAATTCACCCCTCCACTTT. This rearrangement joins TRBV7-2 to TRBJ1-6; 8 positions match TRBD1. V was clipped by 3 bases and J by 6 bases; unmatched bases: 4. Germline V gene sequence: CDR1 SGHTA, CDR2 FQGNSA. The CDR3 is made up of 15 amino acids.

This clone was recorded once. J is TRBJ1-1 and V is TRBV6-5; no clear D. The CDR3 is 13 residues long. Germline V CDR1 and CDR2: MNHEY, SVGAGI. The V end was cut by 2 bases, the J end by 11 bases, with 15 bases between. The CDR3: CASSYASDGEAFF. In DNA, the CDR3 is TGTGCCAGCAGTTACGCCAGCGATGGCGAGGCTTTCTTT.

This chain links TRBV11-2 with TRBJ2-7; 11 bases align to TRBD1. V was clipped by 4 bases and J by 2 bases; unmatched bases: 4. Per the germline V gene, CDR1 is SGHAT and CDR2 is FQNNGV. This CDR3 has 15 residues. The CDR3 protein is CASSSPGQGAYEQYF. In nucleotides, the CDR3 is TGTGCCAGCAGCTCACCGGGACAGGGGGCCTACGAGCAGTACTTC.

This clone was counted a single time. The rearrangement links TRBV28 to TRBJ2-7; TRBD2 aligns across 8 bases. The germline CDR1 and CDR2 sequences are MDHEN and SYDVKM. The CDR3 runs to 14 residues. The V gene end was trimmed by 6 bases and the J gene end by 3 bases; junction bases not matched to a gene: 7. The CDR3 DNA follows: TGTGCCAGCAGACCCGGGACTAGTTACTACGAGCAGTACTTC. Translation gives CASRPGTSYYEQYF.

The chain combines TRBV20-1 with TRBJ2-1, with 13 bases matching TRBD2. Germline V gene lookup returns CDR1 DFQATT and CDR2 SNEGSKA (reference sequence). The CDR3 is made up of 14 amino acids. V shed 3 bases, J shed 7 bases, and the junction held 3 bases outside the gene matches. The CDR3 reads CSASGLAGVNEQFF. The CDR3 DNA follows: TGCAGTGCTAGTGGACTAGCGGGAGTTAATGAGCAGTTCTTC.

This sequence joins TRBV25-1 and TRBJ2-2; D might be TRBD2 (5 bases). V gave up 2 bases and J gave up 6 bases, with 13 bases separating them. Germline CDR1 and CDR2: MGHDK and SYGVNS. The CDR3 is made up of 15 amino acids. CDR3 residues: CASSEEGLLAGELFF. CDR3 in DNA: TGTGCCAGCAGTGAAGAGGGCCTTTTAGCCGGGGAGCTGTTTTTT.